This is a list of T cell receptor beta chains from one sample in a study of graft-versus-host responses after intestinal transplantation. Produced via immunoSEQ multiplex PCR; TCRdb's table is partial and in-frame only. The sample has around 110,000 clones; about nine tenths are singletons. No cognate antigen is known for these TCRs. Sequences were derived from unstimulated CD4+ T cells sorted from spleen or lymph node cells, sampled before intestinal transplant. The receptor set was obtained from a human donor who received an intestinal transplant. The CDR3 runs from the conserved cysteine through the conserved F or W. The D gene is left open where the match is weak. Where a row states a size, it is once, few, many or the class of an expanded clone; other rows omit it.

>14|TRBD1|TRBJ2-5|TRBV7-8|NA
TGTGCCAGCAGCTCCGGACAGGGCTGGGAGACCCAGTACTTC
CASSSGQGWETQYF
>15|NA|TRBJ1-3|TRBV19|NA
TGTGCCAGTAGTATGAGGGTCAGCTCTGGAAACACCATATATTTT
CASSMRVSSGNTIYF
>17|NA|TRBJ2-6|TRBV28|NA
TGTGCCAGCACCAAGAGGGGGGGTAGCTCTGGGGCCAACGTCCTGACTTTC
CASTKRGGSSGANVLTF
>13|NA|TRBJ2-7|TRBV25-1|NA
TGTGCCAGCAGTGGAGCGGTTTCCTACGAGCAGTACTTC
CASSGAVSYEQYF
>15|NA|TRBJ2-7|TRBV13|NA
TGTGCCAGCAGCCTCCCGGGGTCCCTCTCCTACGAGCAGTACTTC
CASSLPGSLSYEQYF
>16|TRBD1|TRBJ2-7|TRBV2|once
TGTGCCAGCAGTGATCCCGGGGGACAGGGGATTTACGAGCAGTACTTC
CASSDPGGQGIYEQYF
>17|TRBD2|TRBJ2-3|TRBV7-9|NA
TGTGCCAGCAGCTCGACGATCAGCGGGAGGACGGCGGGTACGCAGTATTTT
CASSSTISGRTAGTQYF
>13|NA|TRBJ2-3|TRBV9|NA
TGTGCCAGCAGGCATAGCGGTTCAGATACGCAGTATTTT
CASRHSGSDTQYF
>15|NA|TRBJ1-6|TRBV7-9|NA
TGTGCCAGCAGCTCCCGGCCCTCGGGGAATTCACCCCTCCACTTT
CASSSRPSGNSPLHF
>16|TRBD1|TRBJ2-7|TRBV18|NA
TGTGCCAGCTCACCACCGGGACAGGGTGTGGCCTACGAGCAGTACTTC
CASSPPGQGVAYEQYF
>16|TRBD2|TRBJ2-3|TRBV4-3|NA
TGCGCCAGCAGCCAAGATATCGGACTAGCGGGGGATACGCAGTATTTT
CASSQDIGLAGDTQYF
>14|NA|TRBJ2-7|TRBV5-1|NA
TGCGCCAGCAGCTTGGACTTTTACCCGTACGAGCAGTACTTC
CASSLDFYPYEQYF
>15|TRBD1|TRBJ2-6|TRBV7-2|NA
TGTGCCAGCAGATGGACAGGGGCCGGGGCCAACGTCCTGACTTTC
CASRWTGAGANVLTF
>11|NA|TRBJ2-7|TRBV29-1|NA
TGCAGCGGGACGGACATGTACGAGCAGTACTTC
CSGTDMYEQYF
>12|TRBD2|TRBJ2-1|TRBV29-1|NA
TGCAGCGTTGATCGGGGAGGGGATGAGCAGTTCTTC
CSVDRGGDEQFF
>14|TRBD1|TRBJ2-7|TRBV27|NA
TGTGCCAGCAGTTACCGGGACAGGGGATACGAGCAGTACTTC
CASSYRDRGYEQYF
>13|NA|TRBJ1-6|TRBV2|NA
TGTGCCAGCAGTGACCAGGTCGGTTCACCCCTCCACTTT
CASSDQVGSPLHF
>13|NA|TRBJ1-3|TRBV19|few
TGTGCCAGTAGTACACTCTCTGGAAACACCATATATTTT
CASSTLSGNTIYF
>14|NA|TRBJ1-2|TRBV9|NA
TGTGCCAGCAGCGTAGGGGCAGGGTGGGATGGCTACACCTTC
CASSVGAGWDGYTF
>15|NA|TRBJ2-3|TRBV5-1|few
TGCGCCAGCAGCTTGGGCCTGACTAGTTTGCATACGCAGTATTTT
CASSLGLTSLHTQYF
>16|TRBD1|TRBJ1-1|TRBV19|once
TGTGCCAGTCGTCGGACAGGGACTCTAGTGCGCACTGAAGCTTTCTTT
CASRRTGTLVRTEAFF
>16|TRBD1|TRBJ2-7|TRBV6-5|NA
TGTGCCAGCAGCTACTCGAAGGGACAGGGCCCTTACGAGCAGTACTTC
CASSYSKGQGPYEQYF
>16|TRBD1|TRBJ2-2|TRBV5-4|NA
TGTGCCAGCAGCTTAGGGACAGGGGGGAAGACCGGGGAGCTGTTTTTT
CASSLGTGGKTGELFF
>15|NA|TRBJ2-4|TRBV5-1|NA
TGCGCCAGCCGAGCGGTACTAGGGGCCAAAAACATTCAGTACTTC
CASRAVLGAKNIQYF
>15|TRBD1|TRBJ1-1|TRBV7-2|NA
TGTGCCAGCAGCTTACGACAGGGAGTGAACACTGAAGCTTTCTTT
CASSLRQGVNTEAFF
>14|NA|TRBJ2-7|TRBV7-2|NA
TGTGCCAGCAGCCACCAGACAGGAGCCGACGAGCAGTACTTC
CASSHQTGADEQYF
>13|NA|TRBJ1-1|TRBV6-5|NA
TGTGCCAGCAGGCCAGGACTATACACTGAAGCTTTCTTT
CASRPGLYTEAFF
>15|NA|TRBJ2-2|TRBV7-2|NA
TGTGCCAGCAGCTTAGTCGGCCTCGGGGCCGGGGAGCTGTTTTTT
CASSLVGLGAGELFF
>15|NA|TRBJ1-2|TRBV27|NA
TGTGCCAGCAGTTTATATTACGGGGCTAACTATGGCTACACCTTC
CASSLYYGANYGYTF
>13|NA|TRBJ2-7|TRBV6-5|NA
TGTGCCAGCAGTGGTAAGGAATTCGGGGAGCAGTACTTC
CASSGKEFGEQYF
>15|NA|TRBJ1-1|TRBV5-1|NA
TGCGCCAGCAGCTTGGGGCGGGGGATGAACACTGAAGCTTTCTTT
CASSLGRGMNTEAFF
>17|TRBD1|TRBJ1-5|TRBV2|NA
TGTGCCAGCAGGAGACAGGGGGGGACCTATAGCAATCAGCCCCAGCATTTT
CASRRQGGTYSNQPQHF
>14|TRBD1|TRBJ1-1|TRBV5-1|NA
TGCGCCAGCAGTGACAGGGGCGCCTCCACTGAAGCTTTCTTT
CASSDRGASTEAFF
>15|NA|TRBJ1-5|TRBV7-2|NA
TGTGCCAGCAGCTTAGCTCCAGGGGTTAATCAGCCCCAGCATTTT
CASSLAPGVNQPQHF
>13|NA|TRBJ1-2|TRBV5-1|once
TGCGCCAGCAGCTTGGCGTCGGAGTATGGCTACACCTTC
CASSLASEYGYTF